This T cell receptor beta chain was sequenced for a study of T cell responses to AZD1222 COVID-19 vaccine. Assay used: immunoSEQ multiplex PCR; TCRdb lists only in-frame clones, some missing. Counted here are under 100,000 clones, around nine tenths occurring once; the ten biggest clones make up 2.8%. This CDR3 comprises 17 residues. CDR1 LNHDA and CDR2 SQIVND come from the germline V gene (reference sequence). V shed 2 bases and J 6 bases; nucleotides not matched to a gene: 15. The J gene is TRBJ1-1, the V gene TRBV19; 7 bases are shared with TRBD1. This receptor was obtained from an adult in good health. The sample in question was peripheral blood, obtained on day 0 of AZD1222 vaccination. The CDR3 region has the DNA TGTGCCAGTAGTATAATAACAGGGGACCCCGGAGGAGCTGAAGCTTTCTTT. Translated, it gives CASSIITGDPGGAEAFF.